This entry is about one T cell receptor (beta chain). Clones were read by immunoSEQ multiplex PCR, and TCRdb kept only the in-frame ones, dropping some. The table shows about 10,000 clones, with approximately 74% occurring only once. The length of the CDR3 is 14 residues. V was pared by 5 bases and J by 4 bases, with 15 bases between. Germline CDR1 MNHNS, CDR2 SASEGT. The record originates from a study of immune cell composition in non-small cell lung cancer. The receptor's source is a human donor with non-small cell lung cancer. The rearrangement joins TRBV6-1 to TRBJ2-7; D unclear. Sequenced material: lung tumor tissue. The CDR3 loop reads CASSMSSRLYEQYF. The CDR3, as DNA: TGTGCCAGCAGTATGTCATCACGTTTATACGAGCAGTACTTC.